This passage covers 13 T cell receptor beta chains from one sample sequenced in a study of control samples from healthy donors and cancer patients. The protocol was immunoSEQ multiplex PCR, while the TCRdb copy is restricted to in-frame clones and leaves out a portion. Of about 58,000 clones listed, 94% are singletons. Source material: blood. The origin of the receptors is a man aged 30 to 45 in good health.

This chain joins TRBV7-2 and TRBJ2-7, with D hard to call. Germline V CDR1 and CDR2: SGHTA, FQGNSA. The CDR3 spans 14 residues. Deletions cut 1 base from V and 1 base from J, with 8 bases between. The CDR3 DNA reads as TGTGCCAGCAGCTTAGATGGCAGGTCCTACGAGCAGTACTTC. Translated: CASSLDGRSYEQYF.

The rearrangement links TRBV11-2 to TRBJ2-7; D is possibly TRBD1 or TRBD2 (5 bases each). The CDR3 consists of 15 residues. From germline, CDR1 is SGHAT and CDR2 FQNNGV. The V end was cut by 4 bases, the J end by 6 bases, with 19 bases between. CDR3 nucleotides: TGTGCCAGCAGCTACAGGAGGCAGGGATCGAGCGAGCAGTACTTC. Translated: CASSYRRQGSSEQYF.

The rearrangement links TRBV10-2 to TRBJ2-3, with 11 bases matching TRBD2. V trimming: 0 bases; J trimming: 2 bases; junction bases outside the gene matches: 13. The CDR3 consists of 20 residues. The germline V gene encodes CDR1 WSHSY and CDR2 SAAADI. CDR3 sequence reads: CASSESPSGRPGANTDTQYF. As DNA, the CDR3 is TGCGCCAGCAGTGAGTCGCCTAGCGGGAGGCCCGGGGCAAACACAGATACGCAGTATTTT.

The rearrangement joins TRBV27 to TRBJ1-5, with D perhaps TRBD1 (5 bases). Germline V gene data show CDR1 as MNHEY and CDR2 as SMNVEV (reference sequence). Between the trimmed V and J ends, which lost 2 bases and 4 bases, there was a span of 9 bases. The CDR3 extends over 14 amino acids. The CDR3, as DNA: TGTGCCAGCAGTTTAGGCAGGGAAAATCAGCCCCAGCATTTT. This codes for CASSLGRENQPQHF.

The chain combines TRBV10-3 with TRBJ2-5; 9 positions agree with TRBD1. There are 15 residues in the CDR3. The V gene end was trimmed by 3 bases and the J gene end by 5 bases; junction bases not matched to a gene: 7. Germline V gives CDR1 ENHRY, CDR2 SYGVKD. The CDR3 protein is CAISETGTGWETQYF. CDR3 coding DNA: TGTGCCATCAGTGAAACCGGGACAGGGTGGGAGACCCAGTACTTC.

CDR3 bases: TGTGCCCTTGATGGCAGGAGCACCTTC. Amino acid sequence: CALDGRSTF. The chain combines TRBV7-9 with TRBJ1-2; D call uncertain. CDR3 length equals 9 residues. Trimming pared 11 bases from V and 13 bases from J, leaving 14 bases between. The germline V gene encodes CDR1 SEHNR and CDR2 FQNEAQ (reference sequence).

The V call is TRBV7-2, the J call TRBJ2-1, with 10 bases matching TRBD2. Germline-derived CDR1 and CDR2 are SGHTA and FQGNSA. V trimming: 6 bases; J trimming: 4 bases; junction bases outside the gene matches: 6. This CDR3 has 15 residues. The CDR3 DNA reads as TGTGCCAGCAGGCTCGGGACTAGCGTGTACAATGAGCAGTTCTTC. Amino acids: CASRLGTSVYNEQFF.

CDR3 sequence (DNA): TGTGCCAGCAGTTTCCGGGACAGCGACCTTGAAAAACTGTTTTTT. It translates to CASSFRDSDLEKLFF. The chain uses TRBV6-2 or TRBV6-3 and TRBJ1-4; 7 nucleotides align to TRBD1. The V segment lost 4 bases and the J segment 7 bases; nucleotides outside the gene matches: 9. The CDR3 extends over 15 amino acids. CDR1 MNHEY and CDR2 SVGEGT come from the germline V gene.

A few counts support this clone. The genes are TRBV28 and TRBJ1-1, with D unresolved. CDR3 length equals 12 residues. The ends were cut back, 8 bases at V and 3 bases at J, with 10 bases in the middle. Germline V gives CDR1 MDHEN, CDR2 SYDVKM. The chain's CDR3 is CASRRGYTEAFF. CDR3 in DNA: TGTGCCAGCCGCCGCGGCTACACTGAAGCTTTCTTT.

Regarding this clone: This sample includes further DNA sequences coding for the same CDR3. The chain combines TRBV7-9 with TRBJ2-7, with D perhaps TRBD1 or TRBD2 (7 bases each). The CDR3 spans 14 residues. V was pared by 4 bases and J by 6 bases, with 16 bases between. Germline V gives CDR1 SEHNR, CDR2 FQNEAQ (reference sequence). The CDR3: CASSWGRGRAEQYF. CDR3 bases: TGTGCCAGCAGCTGGGGGAGGGGGCGGGCCGAGCAGTACTTC.

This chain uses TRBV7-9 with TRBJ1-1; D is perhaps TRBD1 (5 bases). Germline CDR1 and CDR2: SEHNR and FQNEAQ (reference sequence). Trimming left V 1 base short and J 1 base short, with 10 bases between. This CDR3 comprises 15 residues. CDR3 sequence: CASSLVAGQNTEAFF. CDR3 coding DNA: TGTGCCAGCAGCTTAGTGGCAGGGCAGAACACTGAAGCTTTCTTT.

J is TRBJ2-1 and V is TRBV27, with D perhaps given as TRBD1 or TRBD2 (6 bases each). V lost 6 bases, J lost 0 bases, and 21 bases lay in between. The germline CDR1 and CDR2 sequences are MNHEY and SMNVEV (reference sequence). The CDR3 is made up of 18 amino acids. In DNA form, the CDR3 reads TGTGCCAGCAGCCGAGTGGGGGGCTGGGGAGGCTCCTACAATGAGCAGTTCTTC. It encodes CASSRVGGWGGSYNEQFF.

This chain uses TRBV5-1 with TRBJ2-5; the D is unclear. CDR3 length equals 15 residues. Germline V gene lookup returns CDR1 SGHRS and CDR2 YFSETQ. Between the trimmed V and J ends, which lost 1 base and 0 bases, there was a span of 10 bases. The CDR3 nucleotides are TGCGCCAGCAGCTTGACCGGGTCAGACCAAGAGACCCAGTACTTC. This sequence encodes CASSLTGSDQETQYF.